A selection of T cell receptor beta chains follows, all from one sample in a study of blood T cells in healthy people across ages. TCRdb re-analysed the 5' RACE reads in MiXCR, keeping a single row per CDR3 protein. This table has more than 1.4 million distinct CDR3 sequences, roughly 40% appearing once. Sequencing used blood. Every receptor here comes from a woman aged 18-35 years in good health. Each CDR3 is given with its conserved first and last residue. The order of the fields is V gene, D gene, clone size, J gene, CDR3 protein, CDR3 DNA. A D gene is named only where the DNA matches it firmly. A row's size may be missing; if present it is once, few, many or a size class.

v_gene: TRBV7-9; d_gene: TRBD2; abundance: NA; j_gene: TRBJ2-3; CDR3aa: CASSTLLAGGTDTQYF; CDR3nt: TGTGCCAGCAGCACCCTACTAGCGGGAGGGACAGATACGCAGTATTTT
v_gene: TRBV6-6; d_gene: NA; abundance: NA; j_gene: TRBJ1-3; CDR3aa: CASSPNGAYSGNTIYF; CDR3nt: TGTGCCAGCAGCCCTAACGGGGCCTACTCTGGAAACACCATATATTTT
v_gene: TRBV7-2; d_gene: NA; abundance: few; j_gene: TRBJ2-3; CDR3aa: CASSSLGGPDTQYF; CDR3nt: TGTGCCAGCAGCTCTCTTGGGGGGCCAGATACGCAGTATTTT
v_gene: TRBV10-3; d_gene: NA; abundance: few; j_gene: TRBJ1-1; CDR3aa: CAISESMGSNTEAFF; CDR3nt: TGTGCCATCAGTGAGTCGATGGGCTCGAACACTGAAGCTTTCTTT
v_gene: TRBV4-1; d_gene: NA; abundance: once; j_gene: TRBJ2-2; CDR3aa: CASSQGRGRNTGELFF; CDR3nt: TGCGCCAGCAGCCAAGGGAGAGGTCGGAACACCGGGGAGCTGTTTTTT
v_gene: TRBV4-1; d_gene: NA; abundance: NA; j_gene: TRBJ2-2; CDR3aa: CASSQSLATNTGELFF; CDR3nt: TGCGCCAGCAGCCAATCTCTGGCGACAAACACCGGGGAGCTGTTTTTT
v_gene: TRBV2; d_gene: TRBD1; abundance: many; j_gene: TRBJ2-5; CDR3aa: CASSEQGAYQETQYF; CDR3nt: TGTGCCAGCAGTGAGCAGGGGGCCTATCAAGAGACCCAGTACTTC
v_gene: TRBV4-1; d_gene: NA; abundance: few; j_gene: TRBJ2-4; CDR3aa: CASSQDTVLAKNIQYF; CDR3nt: TGCGCCAGCAGCCAAGATACAGTCCTAGCCAAAAACATTCAGTACTTC
v_gene: TRBV20-1; d_gene: TRBD1; abundance: few; j_gene: TRBJ1-6; CDR3aa: CSAHRGPNSPLHF; CDR3nt: TGCAGTGCCCACAGGGGACCAAATTCACCCCTCCACTTT
v_gene: TRBV15; d_gene: NA; abundance: NA; j_gene: TRBJ1-2; CDR3aa: CATSRDRGGVANYGYTF; CDR3nt: TGTGCCACCAGCAGAGACCGGGGGGGGGTAGCTAACTATGGCTACACCTTC
v_gene: TRBV7-3; d_gene: NA; abundance: few; j_gene: TRBJ2-1; CDR3aa: CASSSSPGNEQFF; CDR3nt: TGTGCCAGCAGCTCCTCGCCGGGCAATGAGCAGTTCTTC
v_gene: TRBV5-1; d_gene: NA; abundance: NA; j_gene: TRBJ2-5; CDR3aa: CASSLLDPFSGTGYF; CDR3nt: TGCGCCAGCAGCTTGCTCGATCCGTTCTCCGGGACGGGGTACTTC
v_gene: TRBV6-5; d_gene: NA; abundance: few; j_gene: TRBJ2-7; CDR3aa: CASRPGLYVYEQYF; CDR3nt: TGTGCCAGCAGACCGGGACTTTACGTTTACGAGCAGTACTTC
v_gene: TRBV20-1; d_gene: NA; abundance: NA; j_gene: TRBJ2-2; CDR3aa: CSAPGGGTNTGEPFF; CDR3nt: TGCAGTGCGCCGGGGGGCGGAACGAACACCGGGGAGCCGTTTTTT
v_gene: TRBV6-1; d_gene: NA; abundance: NA; j_gene: TRBJ2-7; CDR3aa: CASPLGCEQYF; CDR3nt: TGTGCCAGCCCGTTGGGGTGCGAGCAGTACTTC
v_gene: TRBV14; d_gene: NA; abundance: NA; j_gene: TRBJ2-7; CDR3aa: CASSQLGEASYEQYF; CDR3nt: TGTGCCAGCAGCCAACTGGGGGAGGCTTCCTACGAGCAGTACTTC
v_gene: TRBV29-1; d_gene: NA; abundance: NA; j_gene: TRBJ1-2; CDR3aa: CSVEDDSLGVFGTF; CDR3nt: TGCAGCGTTGAAGACGACTCTTTGGGCGTCTTCGGCACCTTC
v_gene: TRBV6-1; d_gene: NA; abundance: NA; j_gene: TRBJ2-2; CDR3aa: CASSEDGANTGELFF; CDR3nt: TGTGCCAGCAGTGAAGACGGGGCGAACACCGGGGAGCTGTTTTTT
v_gene: TRBV5-1; d_gene: NA; abundance: NA; j_gene: TRBJ2-7; CDR3aa: CASSPDSTKGSYEQYF; CDR3nt: TGCGCCAGCAGCCCGGACTCAACCAAGGGCTCCTACGAGCAGTACTTC
v_gene: TRBV5-6; d_gene: NA; abundance: NA; j_gene: TRBJ2-1; CDR3aa: CASSPLSDEQFF; CDR3nt: TGTGCCAGCAGCCCCCTGTCCGATGAGCAGTTCTTC
v_gene: TRBV11-2; d_gene: TRBD2; abundance: NA; j_gene: TRBJ2-7; CDR3aa: CASSSPLAGPTYEQYF; CDR3nt: TGTGCCAGCAGCTCGCCACTAGCGGGCCCCACCTACGAGCAGTACTTC
v_gene: TRBV25-1; d_gene: NA; abundance: once; j_gene: TRBJ2-1; CDR3aa: CASRNTALKTQFF; CDR3nt: TGTGCCAGCAGGAACACCGCCTTAAAGACCCAGTTCTTC
v_gene: TRBV3-1; d_gene: NA; abundance: NA; j_gene: TRBJ2-1; CDR3aa: CASSLAEQGAVEQFF; CDR3nt: TGTGCCAGCAGCCTAGCAGAACAAGGGGCTGTAGAGCAGTTCTTC
v_gene: TRBV7-7; d_gene: TRBD2; abundance: NA; j_gene: TRBJ2-7; CDR3aa: CASSSGGLAGYEQYF; CDR3nt: TGTGCCAGCAGCTCAGGGGGACTAGCGGGCTACGAGCAGTACTTC
v_gene: TRBV5-1; d_gene: NA; abundance: NA; j_gene: TRBJ1-2; CDR3aa: CASSLSSSFYGYTF; CDR3nt: TGCGCCAGCAGCCTCTCCAGCAGCTTCTATGGCTACACCTTC
v_gene: TRBV10-3; d_gene: TRBD1; abundance: NA; j_gene: TRBJ1-1; CDR3aa: CAISVGTGAGTEAFF; CDR3nt: TGTGCCATCAGTGTAGGGACAGGGGCTGGCACTGAAGCTTTCTTT
v_gene: TRBV20-1; d_gene: TRBD1; abundance: few; j_gene: TRBJ1-5; CDR3aa: CSATTGFGNQPQHF; CDR3nt: TGCAGTGCTACGACAGGGTTCGGCAATCAGCCCCAGCATTTT
v_gene: TRBV20-1; d_gene: TRBD1; abundance: NA; j_gene: TRBJ2-7; CDR3aa: CSAPKPGQGKGEQYF; CDR3nt: TGCAGTGCTCCCAAGCCGGGACAGGGGAAAGGCGAGCAGTACTTC
v_gene: TRBV6-5; d_gene: NA; abundance: NA; j_gene: TRBJ2-2; CDR3aa: CASSYGRNTGELFF; CDR3nt: TGTGCCAGCAGTTATGGGCGGAACACCGGGGAGCTGTTTTTT
v_gene: TRBV9; d_gene: TRBD2; abundance: NA; j_gene: TRBJ2-1; CDR3aa: CASSVMAGGEQFF; CDR3nt: TGTGCCAGCAGCGTAATGGCGGGAGGAGAGCAGTTCTTC
v_gene: TRBV20-1; d_gene: NA; abundance: NA; j_gene: TRBJ2-7; CDR3aa: CSASIPAGADEQYF; CDR3nt: TGCAGTGCTAGCATCCCGGCAGGGGCAGACGAGCAGTACTTC
v_gene: TRBV29-1; d_gene: NA; abundance: NA; j_gene: TRBJ2-5; CDR3aa: CGVSMGFQETQYF; CDR3nt: TGCGGCGTGTCAATGGGGTTCCAAGAGACCCAGTACTTC
v_gene: TRBV3-1; d_gene: NA; abundance: NA; j_gene: TRBJ2-1; CDR3aa: CASSQDTGDEQFF; CDR3nt: TGTGCCAGCAGCCAAGATACCGGGGATGAGCAGTTCTTC
v_gene: TRBV12-3/TRBV12-4; d_gene: NA; abundance: many; j_gene: TRBJ1-2; CDR3aa: CASSSTSYGYTF; CDR3nt: TGTGCCAGCAGTTCGACGAGCTATGGCTACACCTTC
v_gene: TRBV20-1; d_gene: NA; abundance: few; j_gene: TRBJ2-7; CDR3aa: CSARDLVGGGYEQYF; CDR3nt: TGCAGTGCTAGAGATCTCGTAGGGGGAGGCTACGAGCAGTACTTC
v_gene: TRBV5-1; d_gene: NA; abundance: many; j_gene: TRBJ2-7; CDR3aa: CASSLVQGTYEQYF; CDR3nt: TGCGCCAGCAGCTTGGTGCAGGGAACCTACGAGCAGTACTTC